A single sample is the source of the 8 T cell receptor beta chains below, sequenced in a study of identical twins. MiXCR, applied by TCRdb to the 5' RACE reads, yields one record per CDR3 protein. The profile covers 570,000 or so distinct CDR3 sequences, with approximately 9.6% appearing a single time and around 3% taken by the ten largest. Another study also made use of these data, one on yellow fever vaccine responses in identical twins.

Sequencing used PBMCs. The receptors were gathered from a woman between 18 and 29 years old in good health.

This clonotype was detected ten times or more. CDR3 in amino acids: CASSQELAGGFPYEQYF. In nucleotides, the CDR3 is TGCGCCAGCAGCCAAGAGCTAGCGGGAGGCTTTCCCTACGAGCAGTACTTC. This sequence joins TRBV4-3 and TRBJ2-7, with TRBD2 matching over 11 bases. There are 17 residues in the CDR3. CDR1 is LGHNA and CDR2 is YSLEER in the germline V gene. V trimming: 0 bases; J trimming: 2 bases; junction bases outside the gene matches: 6.

This clonotype occurred many times. The J gene is TRBJ1-2, the V gene TRBV6-5; D not resolved. The CDR3 covers 13 residues. Germline-derived CDR1 and CDR2 are MNHEY and SVGAGI. Trimming removed 2 bases from V and 2 bases from J, with 6 bases in between. CDR3 region: CASSYRANYGYTF. In DNA form, the CDR3 reads TGTGCCAGCAGTTACCGCGCCAACTATGGCTACACCTTC.

This rearrangement joins TRBV19 to TRBJ2-1; TRBD1 matches at 9 bases. Germline V gene lookup returns CDR1 LNHDA and CDR2 SQIVND (reference sequence). V lost 1 base to trimming and J lost 3 bases; unmatched junction nucleotides: 10. The CDR3 is 18 amino acids. This CDR3 is CASSIVPFGTGNYNEQFF. Here the CDR3 DNA reads TGTGCCAGTAGTATAGTTCCATTCGGGACAGGGAACTACAATGAGCAGTTCTTC.

The V call is TRBV3-1, the J call TRBJ2-7; D possibly corresponds to TRBD1 (6 bases). There are 18 residues in the CDR3. The germline V and J ends were trimmed by 8 bases and 0 bases, with 26 bases remaining between them. Germline lookup yields CDR1 LGHDT and CDR2 YNNKEL (reference sequence). The CDR3 bases are TGTGCCAGCTGCATACAGGGATCTTATCCTTCAAACTCCTACGAGCAGTACTTC. It yields the protein CASCIQGSYPSNSYEQYF.

The genes are TRBV12-3 or TRBV12-4 and TRBJ1-5, with a tentative D call TRBD1 (5 bases). The CDR3 has 13 residues. V was clipped by 8 bases and J by 5 bases, with 13 bases between them. The CDR3 coding sequence is TGTGCCAGCCAATACGGGGGTCATCAGCCCCAGCATTTT. As protein: CASQYGGHQPQHF.

The chain uses TRBV28 and TRBJ2-7; 11 bases are a match to TRBD2. V trimming: 3 bases; J trimming: 0 bases; junction bases outside the gene matches: 22. In germline, CDR1 is MDHEN, CDR2 SYDVKM. The CDR3 covers 22 residues. The CDR3 nucleotides read TGTGCCAGCAGTTTCGAACGACTAGCGGGATTTAACCTTCCCTATTGCTCCTACGAGCAGTACTTC. As protein: CASSFERLAGFNLPYCSYEQYF.

The chain combines TRBV12-3 or TRBV12-4 with TRBJ2-5; the match to TRBD2 covers 8 bases. V shed 2 bases and J 2 bases; nucleotides not matched to a gene: 10. This CDR3 has 17 amino acids. For the CDR3, the DNA is TGTGCCAGCAGTTTAAGTAAGCGGGAGTTTTTTCAAGAGACCCAGTACTTC. As protein: CASSLSKREFFQETQYF.

V gene TRBV6-5 combines with J gene TRBJ2-7, with a weak D call TRBD1 (6 bases). Trimming shortened V by 2 bases and J by 3 bases, and 17 bases separated the two germline ends. Germline V gene lookup returns CDR1 MNHEY and CDR2 SVGAGI. The CDR3 has 16 residues. CDR3 sequence: CASSYAMQGKGYEQYF. As DNA, the CDR3 is TGTGCCAGCAGTTACGCAATGCAGGGGAAGGGCTACGAGCAGTACTTC.